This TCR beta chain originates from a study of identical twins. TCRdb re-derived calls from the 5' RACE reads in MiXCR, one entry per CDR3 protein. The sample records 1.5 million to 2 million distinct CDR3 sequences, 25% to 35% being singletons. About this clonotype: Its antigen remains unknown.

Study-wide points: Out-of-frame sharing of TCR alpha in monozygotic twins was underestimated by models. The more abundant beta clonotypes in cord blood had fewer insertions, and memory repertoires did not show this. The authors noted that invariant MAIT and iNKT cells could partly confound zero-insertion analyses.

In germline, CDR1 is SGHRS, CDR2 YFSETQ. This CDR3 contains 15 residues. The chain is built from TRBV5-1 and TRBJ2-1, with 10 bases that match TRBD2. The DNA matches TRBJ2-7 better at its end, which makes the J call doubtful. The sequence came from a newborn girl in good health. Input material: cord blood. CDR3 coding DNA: TGCGCCAGCAGCTTAGCGGGAGGGTCCCACAATGAGCAGTACTTC. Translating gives CASSLAGGSHNEQYF.